This TCR beta chain was sequenced in a study of T cells in localized non-small cell lung cancer. A word on this clone: Its cognate antigen is unknown.

Study results and caveats: The study detected a median roughly 57 of the top 100 tumor clones in adjacent lung. The highest T cell clonality was in uninvolved adjacent lung, above tumor.

Here immunoSEQ multiplex PCR was the method, and the copy in TCRdb shows in-frame clones only, minus some. The profile shows over 40,000 clones, approximately 83% of them singletons. Trimming pared 5 bases from V and 7 bases from J, leaving 15 bases between. Germline assignment: CDR1 LNHDA and CDR2 SQIVND (reference sequence). This CDR3 has 14 amino acids. V and J are TRBV19 and TRBJ1-5; D is possibly TRBD1 (5 bases). Sequences were derived from peripheral blood mononuclear cells, sampled before any cancer treatment. This receptor was taken from a man between 40 and 69 years old with stage III lung adenocarcinoma. CDR3 nucleotide sequence: TGTGCCAGTAGTGCCAGGTTGGGGGGGCAGCCCCAGCATTTT. Residues: CASSARLGGQPQHF.